This T cell receptor beta chain was identified during a study of blood T cells in healthy people across ages. A J-beta primer mix and a sample-barcoded 5' primer were used in a second PCR of about 7 to 12 cycles. Each cDNA molecule, via a template-switch adaptor with 12 random nucleotides, was tagged. MiXCR, run by TCRdb on the 5' RACE reads, gives a single entry per CDR3 protein. The sample contains about a million distinct CDR3 sequences, approximately 50% of which appear only once. This clonotype is a singleton in its sample. The clonotype comes from a woman aged 55-75 years in good health. Sequenced input: blood.

The CDR3: CASSFYGGYEQYF. CDR3 DNA sequence: TGTGCCAGCAGCTTCTACGGAGGGTACGAGCAGTACTTC. The chain employs TRBV7-3 and TRBJ2-7, with a weak D call TRBD2 (6 bases). The CDR3 totals 13 residues. The V and J ends lost 3 bases and 4 bases respectively, with 10 bases between them. The germline V gene encodes CDR1 SGHTA and CDR2 FQGTGA.